This entry lists 14 T cell receptor beta chains sequenced from one sample in a study of shared clonotypes between healthy human individuals. The data were produced by immunoSEQ multiplex PCR, yet TCRdb's version contains in-frame clones alone and is incomplete. The sample records about 2.3 million clones, around 90% being singletons. The sequenced material came from naive CD4+ T cells from PBMCs. Subset denoted: CD45RA+ positively selected. All receptors come from a man between 18 and 35 years old in good health. Some clones in this sample may be carry-over from other donors' samples.

The DNA of the CDR3 is TGCAGCGTGGCCCTATTCACTGAAGCTTTCTTT. Translating it yields CSVALFTEAFF. The V call is TRBV29-1, the J call TRBJ1-1; D remains ambiguous. CDR3 size: 11 residues. Per the germline V gene, CDR1 is SQVTM and CDR2 is ANQGSEA. With 6 bases removed from V and 4 bases from J, the gap between germline ends came to 9 bases.

Turning to this clone: Other nucleotide sequences from this sample produce the same CDR3. The chain recombines TRBV28 with TRBJ1-4; D perhaps matches TRBD1 (6 bases). Trimming cost V 6 bases and J 5 bases, with 13 bases left between them. The length of the CDR3 is 14 residues. The germline V gene encodes CDR1 MDHEN and CDR2 SYDVKM. CDR3: CASSPGQYNEKLFF. The CDR3 nucleotides are TGTGCCAGCAGCCCCGGACAGTACAATGAAAAACTGTTTTTT.

This clone appeared once. The rearrangement uses TRBV6-5 and TRBJ2-6; D is unresolved. The length of the CDR3 is 15 residues. Trimming pared 6 bases from V and 0 bases from J, leaving 9 bases between. Germline V lookup: CDR1 MNHEY, CDR2 SVGAGI. CDR3 protein: CASRARISGANVLTF. Here the CDR3 DNA reads TGTGCCAGCAGGGCTCGAATCTCTGGGGCCAACGTCCTGACTTTC.

The chain uses TRBV28 and TRBJ2-1; 9 positions match TRBD1. J was trimmed by 0 bases and V by 5 bases; bases with no gene match: 17. Germline CDR1 reads MDHEN; CDR2 reads SYDVKM. CDR3 size: 20 residues. CDR3 sequence reads: CASSKRNWDRALGSYNEQFF. CDR3 nucleotide sequence: TGTGCCAGCAGTAAAAGAAATTGGGACAGGGCGCTGGGCTCCTACAATGAGCAGTTCTTC.

This sequence joins TRBV4-1 and TRBJ2-5; 7 bases are shared with TRBD1. Trimming at V came to 4 bases and at J to 4 bases, leaving 3 bases not matched to a gene. Germline CDR1 MGHRA, CDR2 YSYEKL. The CDR3 has 13 residues. The CDR3 loop is CASSLTGLETQYF. CDR3 coding DNA: TGCGCCAGCAGCCTGACAGGGTTAGAGACCCAGTACTTC.

The rearrangement uses TRBV18 and TRBJ2-7, with a possible D match to TRBD1 (6 bases). Germline CDR1 and CDR2: KGHSH and LQKENI. V was trimmed by 5 bases and J by 0 bases, leaving 11 bases between them. The CDR3 covers 14 residues. CDR3 sequence: CASSTNRASYEQYF. CDR3 coding DNA: TGTGCCAGCTCAACTAACAGGGCCTCCTACGAGCAGTACTTC.

The chain employs TRBV7-2 and TRBJ2-4; D remains ambiguous. There are 13 residues in the CDR3. Trimming took 2 bases from V and 4 from J, leaving 6 bases between them. The V gene's germline CDR1 is SGHTA and CDR2 FQGNSA. CDR3 sequence: CASSLNSKNIQYF. Written as DNA, the CDR3 is TGTGCCAGCAGCTTAAATTCTAAAAACATTCAGTACTTC.

The J gene is TRBJ1-2, the V gene TRBV6-6; D uncertain. Trimming took off 2 bases at V and 8 bases at J, with 15 bases between the two ends. The CDR3 is made up of 14 amino acids. Germline V lookup: CDR1 MNHNY, CDR2 SVGAGI (reference sequence). The CDR3 coding sequence is TGTGCCAGCAGTTACGAGAGTGGCGGGATAGGCTACACCTTC. Translation: CASSYESGGIGYTF.

The V call is TRBV21-1, the J call TRBJ2-7; TRBD2, the table's D call, was not compared with the DNA. TRBV21-1 is described as a pseudogene. The CDR3 consists of 15 residues. The CDR3 nucleotides are TGTGCCAGCAGCACACCGGGACTAGCCGGCTACGAGCAGTACTTC. It translates to CASSTPGLAGYEQYF.

This chain connects TRBV5-6 to TRBJ1-4; maybe TRBD1 (6 bases). The length of the CDR3 is 15 residues. CDR1 is SGHDT, CDR2 YYEEEE, per germline. The V end lost 4 bases, the J end lost 6 bases, and 16 bases lay between the germline ends. This chain's CDR3 is CASSVSGVIDEKLFF. CDR3 nucleotides: TGTGCCAGCAGCGTGTCAGGGGTTATAGATGAAAAACTGTTTTTT.

The chain uses TRBV14 and TRBJ2-2, with 7 bases fitting TRBD1. V shed 4 bases, J shed 6 bases, and the junction held 8 bases outside the gene matches. Germline V gene lookup returns CDR1 SGHDN and CDR2 FVKESK. The CDR3 contains 15 residues. The CDR3 bases are TGTGCCAGCAGCCGACGACAGGGTAACGCCGGGGAGCTGTTTTTT. Translation gives CASSRRQGNAGELFF.

This clone was recorded only once. This rearrangement joins TRBV4-2 to TRBJ1-3; D remains unclear. The germline V gene has CDR1 LGHNA and CDR2 YNFKEQ. Between the trimmed V and J ends, which lost 0 bases and 0 bases, there was a span of 9 bases. The CDR3 loop spans 16 amino acids. The DNA for the CDR3 is TGTGCCAGCAGCCAAGATAGGGTCAGCTCTGGAAACACCATATATTTT. This encodes CASSQDRVSSGNTIYF.

The count of this clone is one. V and J are TRBV5-6 and TRBJ2-7, with a possible D match to TRBD1 (6 bases). Trimming took off 1 base at V and 3 bases at J, with 11 bases between the two ends. In germline, CDR1 is SGHDT, CDR2 YYEEEE. This CDR3 contains 14 residues. The CDR3 DNA is TGTGCCAGCAGCTTGCGACAGGTGCTCTACGAGCAGTACTTC. This codes for CASSLRQVLYEQYF.

The chain couples TRBV29-1 to TRBJ2-1; 8 bases agree with TRBD2. This CDR3 spans 13 amino acids. Germline V CDR1 and CDR2: SQVTM, ANQGSEA. The trim removed 8 bases at V and 7 bases at J, leaving 10 bases unmatched. In nucleotides, the CDR3 is TGCAGCACAGTAGCGGGACGCTGGAATGAGCAGTTCTTC. Translating it yields CSTVAGRWNEQFF.